This T cell receptor (beta chain) was captured in a study of OX40 agonist ivuxolimab in advanced cancers. The wider study: A diagnosis of hepatocellular carcinoma, melanoma, renal cell or head and neck cancer was present in dose-escalation patients. Eligibility admitted prior anti-PD-1, anti-PD-L1 or anti-CTLA-4 therapy; around 38% had some.

About this clone itself: The junction departs from germline at one end; a sequencing error may be responsible.

The data were produced by immunoSEQ multiplex PCR, yet TCRdb's version contains in-frame clones alone and is incomplete. The profile covers 45,000 to 65,000 clones, with about 90% appearing a single time and 6.9% taken by the ten largest. The CDR3 sequence is 12 residues long. Per germline, CDR1 MNHNS and CDR2 SASEGT. Systemic immunosuppression or a history of autoimmune disease excluded patients. Blood got drawn at baseline, again on cycle 4 day 1, and then on cycle 7 day 1. The receptor comes from an adult with an advanced solid tumor such as melanoma, head and neck, liver or kidney cancer. The chain has TRBV6-1 and TRBJ2-2, with D unresolved. Sample: CD4+ or CD8+ T cells sorted from blood, taken in a trial of the OX40 agonist ivuxolimab. CDR3 nucleotides: TGTGCCAGCGGTGAGAACACCGGGGAGCTGTTTTTT. Amino acids: CASGENTGELFF.